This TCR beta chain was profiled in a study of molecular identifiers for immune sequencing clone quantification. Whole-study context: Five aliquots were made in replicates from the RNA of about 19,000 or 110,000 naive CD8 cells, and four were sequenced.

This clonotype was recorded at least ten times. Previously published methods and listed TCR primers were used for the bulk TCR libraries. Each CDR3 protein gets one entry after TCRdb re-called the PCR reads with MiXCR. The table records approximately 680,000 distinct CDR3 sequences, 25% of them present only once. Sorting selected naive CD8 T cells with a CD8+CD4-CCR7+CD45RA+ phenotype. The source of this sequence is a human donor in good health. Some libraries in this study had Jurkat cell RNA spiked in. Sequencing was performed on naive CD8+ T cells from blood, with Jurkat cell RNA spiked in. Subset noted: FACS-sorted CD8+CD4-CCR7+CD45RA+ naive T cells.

DNA of the CDR3: TGTGCCAGTGATATAGGGTTCCAGTATTTT. Protein: CASDIGFQYF. The rearrangement uses TRBV28 and TRBJ2-3; D is undetermined. The germline V gene has CDR1 MDHEN and CDR2 SYDVKM. V was shortened by 9 bases and J by 12 bases, with 13 bases between the two germline ends. The CDR3 totals 10 residues. Full variable domain (outside the CDR3, taken from reference TRBV28 and TRBJ2-3): DVKVTQSSRYLVKRTGEKVFLECVQDMDHENMFWYRQDPGLGLRLIYFSYDVKMKEKGDIPEGYSVSREKKERFSLILESASTNQTSMYLCASDIGFQYFGPGTRLTVL.